The rows below give T cell receptor beta chains drawn from one sample of a study of radiation and T cells in renal cell carcinoma. Profiled with immunoSEQ multiplex PCR; TCRdb holds only in-frame clones, not every one. The data show approximately 150,000 clones, around 90% seen once. The sample here was blood, taken from a patient whose treatment included radiotherapy and nephrectomy. The receptors originated from a woman in her seventies with renal cell carcinoma. Each CDR3 is given with its conserved first and last residue. Each record gives: V gene, J gene, D gene, clone size, CDR3 DNA, CDR3 protein. A D gene is named only where the DNA matches it firmly. Expanded clones get a size class; other rows say once, few or many, or leave the size out.

v_gene: TRBV5-1
j_gene: TRBJ2-3
d_gene: TRBD2
abundance: NA
CDR3nt: TGCGCCAGCAGCTCAGCGGGGGGGCCCGGAGATACGCAGTATTTT
CDR3aa: CASSSAGGPGDTQYF

v_gene: TRBV29-1
j_gene: TRBJ1-1
d_gene: NA
abundance: few
CDR3nt: TGCAGTGGTGGGCAGGATGAAGCTTTCTTT
CDR3aa: CSGGQDEAFF

v_gene: TRBV11-2
j_gene: TRBJ2-7
d_gene: NA
abundance: NA
CDR3nt: TGTGCCAGCAGCTTCCCTGGGGGGAGATCCTACGAGCAGTACTTC
CDR3aa: CASSFPGGRSYEQYF

v_gene: TRBV18
j_gene: TRBJ1-1
d_gene: NA
abundance: NA
CDR3nt: TGTGCCAGCTCACCGGGACCGACGAACACTGAAGCTTTCTTT
CDR3aa: CASSPGPTNTEAFF

v_gene: TRBV5-6
j_gene: TRBJ1-3
d_gene: NA
abundance: NA
CDR3nt: TGTGCCAGCAGCCTACCACAGGGAAACACCATATATTTT
CDR3aa: CASSLPQGNTIYF

v_gene: TRBV5-1
j_gene: TRBJ2-1
d_gene: TRBD1
abundance: NA
CDR3nt: TGCGCCAGCAGTTCCGGTGGGGACAGGCTATCCTACAATGAGCAGTTCTTC
CDR3aa: CASSSGGDRLSYNEQFF

v_gene: TRBV5-1
j_gene: TRBJ2-1
d_gene: NA
abundance: NA
CDR3nt: TGCGCCAGCAGCTTGGCCTCCCTCGGCTTCTCCTACAATGAGCAGTTCTTC
CDR3aa: CASSLASLGFSYNEQFF

v_gene: TRBV30
j_gene: TRBJ1-3
d_gene: NA
abundance: NA
CDR3nt: TGTGCCTGGAGTCCGGATACGTGGGGAAACACCATATATTTT
CDR3aa: CAWSPDTWGNTIYF

v_gene: TRBV28
j_gene: TRBJ2-7
d_gene: NA
abundance: NA
CDR3nt: TGTGCCAGCAGCCTGGGACCCTACAACGAGCAGTACTTC
CDR3aa: CASSLGPYNEQYF

v_gene: TRBV5-1
j_gene: TRBJ2-2
d_gene: TRBD1
abundance: NA
CDR3nt: TGCGCCAGCAGCTTGGCCGGACAGGCCACCGGGGAGCTGTTTTTT
CDR3aa: CASSLAGQATGELFF

v_gene: TRBV10-3
j_gene: TRBJ2-7
d_gene: TRBD2
abundance: NA
CDR3nt: TGTGCCATCAGTGAGTCTAGCGGGGCTTACGAGCAGTACTTC
CDR3aa: CAISESSGAYEQYF

v_gene: TRBV6-5
j_gene: TRBJ1-2
d_gene: NA
abundance: NA
CDR3nt: TGTGCCAGCAGTTACTCCCGGTTCTATAACTATGGCTACACCTTC
CDR3aa: CASSYSRFYNYGYTF

v_gene: TRBV28
j_gene: TRBJ1-2
d_gene: NA
abundance: few
CDR3nt: TGTGCCAGCAGTATCTCGGGGTACTATGGCTACACCTTC
CDR3aa: CASSISGYYGYTF

v_gene: TRBV6-6
j_gene: TRBJ1-2
d_gene: TRBD1
abundance: NA
CDR3nt: TGTGCCAGCCGGGACAGGGCACTCTATGGCTACACCTTC
CDR3aa: CASRDRALYGYTF

v_gene: TRBV7-9
j_gene: TRBJ2-1
d_gene: NA
abundance: NA
CDR3nt: TGTGCCAGCAGCTTAGGTGAGGGACCCTACAATGAGCAGTTCTTC
CDR3aa: CASSLGEGPYNEQFF

v_gene: TRBV4-3
j_gene: TRBJ1-5
d_gene: NA
abundance: NA
CDR3nt: TGCGCCAGCAGCCAAGTGGCCAGCAGCAATCAGCCCCAGCATTTT
CDR3aa: CASSQVASSNQPQHF

v_gene: TRBV30
j_gene: TRBJ1-5
d_gene: TRBD1
abundance: NA
CDR3nt: TGTGCCTGGAGTTCAGGGGGGAATCAGCCCCAGCATTTT
CDR3aa: CAWSSGGNQPQHF

v_gene: TRBV9
j_gene: TRBJ2-3
d_gene: NA
abundance: NA
CDR3nt: TGTGCCAGCAGCACACCGGGACCTTCGGGAGATACGCAGTATTTT
CDR3aa: CASSTPGPSGDTQYF

v_gene: TRBV6-5
j_gene: TRBJ1-2
d_gene: TRBD1
abundance: NA
CDR3nt: TGTGCCAGCAGTTACCGGAAGGACAGGCCCTACACCTTC
CDR3aa: CASSYRKDRPYTF

v_gene: TRBV19
j_gene: TRBJ1-2
d_gene: TRBD1
abundance: NA
CDR3nt: TGTGCCAGTAGTATATCAGGACAGGACGCCCCCACCTTC
CDR3aa: CASSISGQDAPTF

v_gene: TRBV9
j_gene: TRBJ1-2
d_gene: TRBD1
abundance: NA
CDR3nt: TGTGCCAGCAGCGTAGGAGGAACAGGGGGCGCCTATGGCTACACCTTC
CDR3aa: CASSVGGTGGAYGYTF

v_gene: TRBV7-2
j_gene: TRBJ2-1
d_gene: NA
abundance: NA
CDR3nt: TGTGCCAGCAGCTCCAAACATAGCAACGGTCAGCAGTTCTTC
CDR3aa: CASSSKHSNGQQFF

v_gene: TRBV5-1
j_gene: TRBJ1-6
d_gene: NA
abundance: NA
CDR3nt: TGCGCCAGCAGCTGGGGGGGTTTAAGCTCCTATAATTCACCCCTCCACTTT
CDR3aa: CASSWGGLSSYNSPLHF

v_gene: TRBV7-9
j_gene: TRBJ1-1
d_gene: NA
abundance: NA
CDR3nt: TGTGCCAGCAGCTCGAAGGGGGTGAACACTGAAGCTTTCTTT
CDR3aa: CASSSKGVNTEAFF

v_gene: TRBV7-2
j_gene: TRBJ2-1
d_gene: NA
abundance: NA
CDR3nt: TGTGCCAGCAGCTTAGGAGGCCAGGTGGCAGATGAGCAGTTCTTC
CDR3aa: CASSLGGQVADEQFF

v_gene: TRBV9
j_gene: TRBJ1-5
d_gene: NA
abundance: NA
CDR3nt: TGTGCCAGCAGCGCTAAAGGGCAACCCAAGAATCGGGAACAGCCCCAGCATTTT
CDR3aa: CASSAKGQPKNREQPQHF

v_gene: TRBV7-6
j_gene: TRBJ2-3
d_gene: NA
abundance: NA
CDR3nt: TGTGCCAGCAGCTTAGTGTTCGGAAGTCACTTAGGAGATACGCAGTATTTT
CDR3aa: CASSLVFGSHLGDTQYF

v_gene: TRBV10-3
j_gene: TRBJ1-4
d_gene: TRBD1
abundance: NA
CDR3nt: TGTGCCATCAGATCTGGACAGGCAACTAATGAAAAACTGTTTTTT
CDR3aa: CAIRSGQATNEKLFF

v_gene: TRBV11-2
j_gene: TRBJ2-5
d_gene: NA
abundance: NA
CDR3nt: TGTGCCAGCAGCTTAGCAGGAGGGGAAGAGACCCAGTACTTC
CDR3aa: CASSLAGGEETQYF

v_gene: TRBV9
j_gene: TRBJ1-5
d_gene: NA
abundance: NA
CDR3nt: TGTGCCAGCAGCGTTGGTATCGATCAGCCCCAGCATTTT
CDR3aa: CASSVGIDQPQHF